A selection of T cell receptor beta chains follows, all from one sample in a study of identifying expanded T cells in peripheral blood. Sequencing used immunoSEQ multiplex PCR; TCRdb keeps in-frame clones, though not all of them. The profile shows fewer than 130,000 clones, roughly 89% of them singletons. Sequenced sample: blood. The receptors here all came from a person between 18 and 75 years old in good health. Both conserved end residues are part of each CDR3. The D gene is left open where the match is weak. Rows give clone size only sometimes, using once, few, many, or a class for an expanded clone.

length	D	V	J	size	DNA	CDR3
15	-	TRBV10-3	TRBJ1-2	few	TGTGCCATCAGTGAGTCGTTGGGGGGGGAGCAGGGCTACACCTTC	CAISESLGGEQGYTF
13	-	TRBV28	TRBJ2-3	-	TGTGCCAGCAGTTTCCCAGGGGCGGATACGCAGTATTTT	CASSFPGADTQYF
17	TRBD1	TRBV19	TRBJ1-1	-	TGTGCCAGCGTCAGGGGGCGGGGGCAGGTGGTGTCCCCTGAAGCTTTCTTT	CASVRGRGQVVSPEAFF
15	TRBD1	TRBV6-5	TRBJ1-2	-	TGTGCCAGCAGTTACTCGGGGACAGGGGGATATGGCTACACCTTC	CASSYSGTGGYGYTF
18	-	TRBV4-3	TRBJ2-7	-	TGCGCCAGCAGCCAAGATAGGTCAACTGGGGACCACTCCTACGAGCAGTACTTC	CASSQDRSTGDHSYEQYF
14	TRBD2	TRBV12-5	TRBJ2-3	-	TGTGCTAGTGGCGAGGGGACTAGTGCAGATACGCAGTATTTT	CASGEGTSADTQYF
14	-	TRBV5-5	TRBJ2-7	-	TGTGCCAGCACCTTGGAGGGGATCGCCTACGAGCAGTACTTC	CASTLEGIAYEQYF
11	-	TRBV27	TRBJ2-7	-	TGTGCCACCCGACGGGGAAGCGGGCAGTACTTC	CATRRGSGQYF
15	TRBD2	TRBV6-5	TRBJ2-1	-	TGTGCCAGCAGGGAGACTAGCGGGGGGCGGGGTGAGCAGTTCTTC	CASRETSGGRGEQFF
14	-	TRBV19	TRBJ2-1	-	TGTGCCAGTAGTCCCGTGGAGGGGGCAGGGGAGCAGTTCTTC	CASSPVEGAGEQFF
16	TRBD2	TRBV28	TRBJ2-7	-	TGTGCCAGCAGTTTATTCCTAGCGGGCCTTCTGGGCGAGCAGTACTTC	CASSLFLAGLLGEQYF
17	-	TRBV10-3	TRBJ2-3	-	TGTGCCATCAGTGAGAGAGGGCGGGAAACTAGCACAGATACGCAGTATTTT	CAISERGRETSTDTQYF
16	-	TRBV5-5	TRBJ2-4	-	TGTGCCAGCAGCTTTAGGCTGTCGCAGGCCAAAAACATTCAGTACTTC	CASSFRLSQAKNIQYF
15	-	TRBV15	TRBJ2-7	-	TGTGCCACCAGCCGATTTAGGGGTCCCCAAGGCGAGCAGTACTTC	CATSRFRGPQGEQYF
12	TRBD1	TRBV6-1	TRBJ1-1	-	TGTGCCAGCAGTAATTTCAGGGGGGGAGCTTTCTTT	CASSNFRGGAFF
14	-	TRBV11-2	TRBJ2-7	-	TGTGCCAGCAGCTTAGGCTACGAGGGGTACGAGCAGTACTTC	CASSLGYEGYEQYF
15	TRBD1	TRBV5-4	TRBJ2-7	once	TGTGCCAGCAGCTCGCCGGGACAGGGACACTACGAGCAGTACTTC	CASSSPGQGHYEQYF
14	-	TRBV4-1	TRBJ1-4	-	TGCGCCAGCAGCCTCGGGGGGAGTAATGAAAAACTGTTTTTT	CASSLGGSNEKLFF
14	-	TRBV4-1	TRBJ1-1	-	TGCGCCAGCAGCCAAGATTGGGTGAACACTGAAGCTTTCTTT	CASSQDWVNTEAFF
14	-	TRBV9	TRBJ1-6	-	TGTGCCAGCATACTAACAGGGTCGGCTTCACCCCTCCACTTT	CASILTGSASPLHF
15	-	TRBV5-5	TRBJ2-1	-	TGTGCCAGCAGCTTGAGCGGGTCCGCCTACAATGAGCAGTTCTTC	CASSLSGSAYNEQFF
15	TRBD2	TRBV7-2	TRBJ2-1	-	TGTGCCAGCAGCCCGGCGGGGGGCCAGTGGGGCGAGCAGTTCTTC	CASSPAGGQWGEQFF
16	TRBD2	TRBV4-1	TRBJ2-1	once	TGCGCCAGCAGCCAAGGACGGCTAGCGGGGGGCAATGAGCAGTTCTTC	CASSQGRLAGGNEQFF
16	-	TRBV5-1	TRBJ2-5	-	TGCGCCAGCAGCTTGCCTAGCGAGGGGTTAGAAGAGACCCAGTACTTC	CASSLPSEGLEETQYF
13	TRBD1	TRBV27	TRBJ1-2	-	TGTGCCAGCAGTCGGGGACAGACCGGGGGCTACACCTTC	CASSRGQTGGYTF
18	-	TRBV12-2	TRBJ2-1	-	TGTGCAAGTCGCTTAGCTAGGTGGGGGGGACCGTTTGTGGATGAGCAGTTCTTC	CASRLARWGGPFVDEQFF
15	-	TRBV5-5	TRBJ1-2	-	TGTGCCAGCAGCTTGGTTTGGGGCGGTAACTATGGCTACACCTTC	CASSLVWGGNYGYTF
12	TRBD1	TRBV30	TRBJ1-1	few	TGTGCCTGGGACAGGGTGAACACTGAAGCTTTCTTT	CAWDRVNTEAFF
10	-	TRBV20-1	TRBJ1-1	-	TGCAGTGCCGAGGGGGGTGAAGCTTTCTTT	CSAEGGEAFF
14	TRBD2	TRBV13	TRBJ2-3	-	TGTGCCAGCAGCCCTAGCGGGGGCGTCAATACGCAGTATTTT	CASSPSGGVNTQYF
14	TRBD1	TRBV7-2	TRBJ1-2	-	TGTGCCAGCAGCTTAGGGGACAGGGGGGGTGGCTACACCTTC	CASSLGDRGGGYTF
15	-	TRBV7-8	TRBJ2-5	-	TGTGCCAGCAGCTTGGGGTCGAGGGGGGGAGAGACCCAGTACTTC	CASSLGSRGGETQYF
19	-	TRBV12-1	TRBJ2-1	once	TGTGCCAGCAGCTTTGTGGCTAGCGGGGGGTCCGGCCTCTACAATGAGCAGTTCTTC	CASSFVASGGSGLYNEQFF
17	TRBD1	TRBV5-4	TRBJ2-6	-	TGTGCCAGCGTACGGGGACAGGGTAACTCTGGGGCCAACGTCCTGACTTTC	CASVRGQGNSGANVLTF
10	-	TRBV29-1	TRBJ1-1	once	TGCAGCGCCCGGGATAGAGAAGCTTTCTTT	CSARDREAFF
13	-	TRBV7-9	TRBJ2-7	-	TGTGCCAGCAGCTACTTGGGATCCTACGAGCAGTACTTC	CASSYLGSYEQYF
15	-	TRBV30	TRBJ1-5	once	TGTGCCTGGAGTGTAGGACAGATCCTAAATCAGCCCCAGCATTTT	CAWSVGQILNQPQHF